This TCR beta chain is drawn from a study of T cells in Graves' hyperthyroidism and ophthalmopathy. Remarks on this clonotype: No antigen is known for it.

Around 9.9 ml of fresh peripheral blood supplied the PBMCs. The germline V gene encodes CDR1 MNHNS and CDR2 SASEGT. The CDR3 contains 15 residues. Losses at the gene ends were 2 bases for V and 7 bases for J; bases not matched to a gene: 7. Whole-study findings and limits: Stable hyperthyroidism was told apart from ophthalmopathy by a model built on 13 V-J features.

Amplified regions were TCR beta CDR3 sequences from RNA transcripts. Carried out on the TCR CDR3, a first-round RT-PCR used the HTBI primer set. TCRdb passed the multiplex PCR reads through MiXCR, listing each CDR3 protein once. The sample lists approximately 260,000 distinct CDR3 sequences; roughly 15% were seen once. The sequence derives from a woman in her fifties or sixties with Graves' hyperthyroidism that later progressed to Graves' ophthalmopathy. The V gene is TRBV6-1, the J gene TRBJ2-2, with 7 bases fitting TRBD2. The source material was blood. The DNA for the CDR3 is TGTGCCAGCAGTGAAAGCCCGGGGGGAGGCGGGGAGCTGTTTTTT. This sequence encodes CASSESPGGGGELFF.